The 26 T cell receptor beta chains given below trace back to one sample, sequenced in a study of cytomegalovirus exposure and HLA in healthy donors. Profiled with immunoSEQ multiplex PCR; TCRdb holds only in-frame clones, not every one. The data hold over 200,000 clones, with 90% observed a single time. The sample comprised PBMCs. These TCRs come from a woman younger than 35 in good health and CMV-seronegative.

The chain is built from TRBV28 and TRBJ1-4, with a tentative D call TRBD1 (6 bases). The V end was cut by 2 bases, the J end by 2 bases, with 21 bases between. The germline V gene encodes CDR1 MDHEN and CDR2 SYDVKM. This CDR3 has 19 residues. The CDR3 reads CASSLKGSYRVRTNEKLFF. The CDR3 coding sequence is TGTGCCAGCAGTTTAAAAGGGAGCTACAGGGTGCGTACTAATGAAAAACTGTTTTTT.

This rearrangement joins TRBV7-9 to TRBJ2-7; TRBD1 agrees at 9 bases. The germline V gene has CDR1 SEHNR and CDR2 FQNEAQ (reference sequence). This CDR3 comprises 16 residues. Germline trimming cut 3 bases from V and 0 bases from J; bases unmatched to any gene: 6. Here the CDR3 DNA reads TGTGCCAGCAGCTTCACGACAGGGGGGTTCTCCTACGAGCAGTACGTC. Translating it yields CASSFTTGGFSYEQYV.

The J gene is TRBJ2-5, the V gene TRBV1; whether TRBD2, the table's D call, matches the DNA was not checked. TRBV1 is a known pseudogene. The CDR3 length is 14 residues. The CDR3 DNA is TGCACCAGCAGCGAGGGAAGGGTAGCTGAGACCCAGTACTTC. Its protein is CTSSEGRVAETQYF.

The chain has TRBV7-2 and TRBJ1-1; tentative D call: TRBD1 (6 bases). Between the trimmed V and J ends, which lost 5 bases and 4 bases, there was a span of 17 bases. Germline loops: CDR1 SGHTA, CDR2 FQGNSA. This CDR3 spans 15 amino acids. This CDR3 is CASSVSGQITTEAFF. The CDR3 DNA follows: TGTGCCAGCAGCGTTTCGGGACAAATAACCACTGAAGCTTTCTTT. The whole variable domain, remainder taken from reference TRBV7-2 and TRBJ1-1, is GAGVSQSPSNKVTEKGKDVELRCDPISGHTALYWYRQSLGQGLEFLIYFQGNSAPDKSGLPSDRFSAERTGGSVSTLTIQRTQQEDSAVYLCASSVSGQITTEAFFGQGTRLTVV.

Of note for this clone: At one end the junction does not follow the germline gene, possibly because of a read error. The chain carries TRBV7-7 and TRBJ2-2; 10 nucleotides line up with TRBD1. There are 18 residues in the CDR3. Germline CDR1 reads SSHAT; CDR2 reads FNYEAQ (reference sequence). CDR3 in amino acids: CASSLALGGQGKPGELFF. CDR3 DNA sequence: TGTGCTAGCAGCTTAGCGCTCGGGGGACAGGGGAAACCCGGGGAGCTGTTTTTT.

The chain recombines TRBV19 with TRBJ2-7, with 7 bases that match TRBD2. With 3 bases clipped from V and 0 bases from J, the junction kept 2 bases outside the gene matches. The CDR3 extends over 14 amino acids. Looked up from germline, CDR1 is LNHDA and CDR2 is SQIVND (reference sequence). DNA for the CDR3: TGTGCCAGTAGTATGAGCGGGGACTCCTACGAGCAGTACTTC. Its translation: CASSMSGDSYEQYF.

This chain connects TRBV7-2 to TRBJ2-1; D is unresolved. V gave up 1 base and J gave up 3 bases, with 4 bases separating them. The CDR3 is 13 residues long. Germline-derived CDR1 and CDR2 are SGHTA and FQGNSA. The CDR3 bases are TGTGCCAGCAGCTTAGGCAGCTACAATGAGCAGTTCTTC. It encodes CASSLGSYNEQFF.

The CDR3 DNA follows: TGTGCCACTGGGCCTGGACTAGCGGGGGCCAAACAAGAGACCCAGTACTTC. Encoded protein: CATGPGLAGAKQETQYF. The chain recombines TRBV10-3 with TRBJ2-5; 13 bases line up with TRBD2. Germline CDR1 and CDR2: ENHRY and SYGVKD. CDR3 length: 17 amino acids. Losses at the gene ends were 10 bases for V and 2 bases for J; bases not matched to a gene: 13.

The chain combines TRBV7-8 with TRBJ1-2; D unresolved. The length of the CDR3 is 15 residues. Looked up from germline, CDR1 is SGHVS and CDR2 is FQNEAQ. Trimming took 5 bases from V and 0 from J, leaving 13 bases between them. Here the CDR3 DNA reads TGTGCCAGCAGCACCTCATTGACATCTAACTATGGCTACACCTTC. Translated, it gives CASSTSLTSNYGYTF.

The chain recombines TRBV11-3 with TRBJ2-2; D perhaps matches TRBD1 (5 bases). With 6 bases removed from V and 4 bases from J, the gap between germline ends came to 9 bases. Germline CDR1 SGHNT, CDR2 YENEEA. The CDR3 sequence is 13 residues long. CDR3 bases: TGTGCCAGCAGGGGGCGAAGCACCGGGGAGCTGTTTTTT. This translates into CASRGRSTGELFF. The full variable domain, its missing parts supplied by reference TRBV11-3 and TRBJ2-2, is EAGVVQSPRYKIIEKKQPVAFWCNPISGHNTLYWYLQNLGQGPELLIRYENEEAVDDSQLPKDRFSAERLKGVDSTLKIQPAELGDSAVYLCASRGRSTGELFFGEGSRLTVL.

The J gene is TRBJ2-1, the V gene TRBV10-3; a possible D gene is TRBD2 (5 bases). In germline, CDR1 is ENHRY, CDR2 SYGVKD. The CDR3 length is 13 residues. Trimming left V 10 bases short and J 5 bases short, with 15 bases between. CDR3 nucleotide sequence: TGTGCCACCCGGGATCCGTTGGACAATGAGCAGTTCTTC. Translated, it gives CATRDPLDNEQFF.

In DNA, the CDR3 is TGTGCCAGCAGTAGGGACAGGGCGAATTCACCCCTCCACTTT. Translation gives CASSRDRANSPLHF. This chain connects TRBV2 to TRBJ1-6; 9 bases fit TRBD1. Germline lookup yields CDR1 SNHLY and CDR2 FYNNEI. V shed 5 bases, J shed 7 bases, and the junction held 3 bases outside the gene matches. CDR3 size: 14 residues.

The rearrangement uses TRBV27 and TRBJ1-4; D may be TRBD1 (5 bases). The length of the CDR3 is 15 residues. Germline V gene data show CDR1 as MNHEY and CDR2 as SMNVEV (reference sequence). V was cut by 3 bases and J by 3 bases, with 11 bases left in between. The CDR3 DNA sequence: TGTGCCAGCAGTTTCGTCAGGGTCCCTAATGAAAAACTGTTTTTT. This encodes CASSFVRVPNEKLFF.

This rearrangement joins TRBV6-5 to TRBJ1-2, with no clear D. Germline V lookup: CDR1 MNHEY, CDR2 SVGAGI. V lost 11 bases and J lost 13, with 14 bases in between. The CDR3 sequence is 9 residues long. CDR3 amino acids: CAAGTLLTF. CDR3 nucleotide sequence: TGTGCCGCGGGTACTCTTCTCACCTTC.

Points on this clone: One junction end disagrees with the germline gene, perhaps due to a read error. The chain couples TRBV7-7 to TRBJ2-7; D is perhaps TRBD1 (6 bases). The CDR3 is 16 amino acids. Germline V gene data show CDR1 as SSHAT and CDR2 as FNYEAQ (reference sequence). The DNA of the CDR3 is TGTGCTAGCAGCTTAGGAGTCCAGGGGCTTTCCTACGAGCAGTACTTC. It yields the protein CASSLGVQGLSYEQYF.

The sample holds one count of this clone. The rearrangement joins TRBV4-1 to TRBJ1-2; perhaps TRBD1 as D (6 bases). V lost 5 bases and J lost 0, with 10 bases in between. Germline V gene data show CDR1 as MGHRA and CDR2 as YSYEKL. This CDR3 region has 14 residues. The CDR3 DNA sequence: TGCGCCAGCAGCTGGGGGCTTGCTAACTATGGCTACACCTTC. Encoded protein: CASSWGLANYGYTF.

The rearrangement links TRBV19 to TRBJ1-5; 10 nucleotides line up with TRBD1. The ends lost 4 bases at V and 7 bases at J; junction bases unmatched: 7. The CDR3 loop spans 15 amino acids. Per the germline V gene, CDR1 is LNHDA and CDR2 is SQIVND (reference sequence). This CDR3 is CASSSSDRGIQPQHF. CDR3 in DNA: TGTGCCAGTAGTAGCTCGGACAGGGGGATCCAGCCCCAGCATTTT.

The rearrangement joins TRBV6-7 to TRBJ2-7; 9 bases line up with TRBD1. TRBV6-7 is an ORF, with its function uncertain. The CDR3 length is 18 residues. The junction had 17 bases not matched to a gene; V was cut back by 4 bases and J by 4 bases. Here the CDR3 DNA reads TGTGCCAGCAGTTCTTTCGGTTTAAGGACAGGGGATTTTTACGAGCAGTACTTC. Translation: CASSSFGLRTGDFYEQYF.

The CDR3 protein is CASSPNSDTQYF. CDR3 sequence (DNA): TGCGCCAGCAGCCCAAACTCTGATACGCAGTATTTT. V usage is TRBV4-1 and J usage is TRBJ2-3, with D hard to call. Germline values: CDR1 MGHRA, CDR2 YSYEKL. V was clipped by 4 bases and J by 6 bases, with 8 bases between them. This CDR3 region has 12 residues.

The V gene is TRBV6-1, the J gene TRBJ1-2; D perhaps matches TRBD1 (5 bases). The CDR3 sequence is 12 residues long. Germline V gene data show CDR1 as MNHNS and CDR2 as SASEGT. Trimming removed 0 bases from V and 10 bases from J, with 9 bases in between. The CDR3 is CASSEATGNYTF. Here the CDR3 DNA reads TGTGCCAGCAGTGAAGCAACAGGCAACTACACCTTC.

V gene TRBV7-9 combines with J gene TRBJ2-2; tentatively, D is TRBD2 (7 bases). With 4 bases removed from V and 3 bases from J, the gap between germline ends came to 15 bases. The CDR3 runs to 16 residues. Germline V gene sequence: CDR1 SEHNR, CDR2 FQNEAQ (reference sequence). The CDR3 is CASSSQQGGDTGELFF. CDR3 DNA: TGTGCCAGCAGCTCCCAACAGGGAGGGGACACCGGGGAGCTGTTTTTT.

The chain is built from TRBV4-3 and TRBJ2-6; tentatively, D is TRBD1 (5 bases). The V end was cut by 1 base, the J end by 4 bases, with 17 bases between. The CDR3 covers 18 residues. The germline V gene has CDR1 LGHNA and CDR2 YSLEER. The CDR3 loop is CASSQGFTTAGGANVLTF. The CDR3 DNA reads as TGCGCCAGCAGCCAAGGGTTTACGACGGCAGGGGGGGCCAACGTCCTGACTTTC.

This sequence joins TRBV7-9 and TRBJ2-3, with TRBD1 matching over 7 bases. Germline V gene lookup returns CDR1 SEHNR and CDR2 FQNEAQ (reference sequence). V was pared by 5 bases and J by 0 bases, with 8 bases of the junction left unmatched. CDR3 length: 16 amino acids. The CDR3: CASSPGRDSSTDTQYF. Written as DNA, the CDR3 is TGTGCCAGCAGCCCGGGCCGGGACAGTAGCACAGATACGCAGTATTTT.

The V gene is TRBV28, the J gene TRBJ1-6; D unresolved. Germline loops: CDR1 MDHEN, CDR2 SYDVKM. Trimming took off 1 base at V and 5 bases at J, with 6 bases between the two ends. CDR3 length: 14 amino acids. CDR3 DNA: TGTGCCAGCAGTTTATATCAGGATAATTCACCCCTCCACTTT. It codes for CASSLYQDNSPLHF.

The chain has TRBV7-2 and TRBJ2-2, with a tentative D call TRBD1 (6 bases). V dropped 0 bases and J dropped 0 bases, with 8 bases sitting between them. The CDR3 totals 16 residues. Per germline, CDR1 SGHTA and CDR2 FQGNSA. Written as DNA, the CDR3 is TGTGCCAGCAGCTTAGCGGGGGCAGCGAACACCGGGGAGCTGTTTTTT. Translated, it gives CASSLAGAANTGELFF.

The V call is TRBV6-4, the J call TRBJ1-5; 12 positions match TRBD1. The CDR3 is made up of 14 amino acids. CDR1 and CDR2 (germline): MRHNA, SNTAGT. Trimming at V came to 3 bases and at J to 7 bases, leaving 1 base not matched to a gene. CDR3 region: CASSEGTGGQPQHF. The CDR3 bases are TGTGCCAGCAGTGAGGGGACAGGGGGCCAGCCCCAGCATTTT.